This TCR beta chain derives from a study of vaccination effects on CD4 cells after COVID-19. Study summary: Each person got two doses of an mRNA SARS-CoV-2 vaccine, BNT162b2 or mRNA-1273.

Profiled with immunoSEQ multiplex PCR; TCRdb holds only in-frame clones, not every one. The table lists approximately 74,000 clones, roughly 74% of them singletons. Findings and caveats of the study: In the late period after vaccination, infection- and vaccine-induced clones contracted markedly.

Germline values: CDR1 KGHDR, CDR2 SFDVKD. V gave up 0 bases and J gave up 5 bases; unmatched junction bases: 8. The CDR3 consists of 16 residues. Before any sequencing was done, the ViraFEST assay used viral peptide pools to expand antigen-specific CD4+ T cells. Culture proceeded for approximately 10 days, and CD4+ T cells were then isolated. The study found no prior SARS-CoV-2 infection in the vaccine recipients, who tested negative for nucleocapsid antibodies. Each culture well received some 1.9 million PBMC. These cells were then cultured in IMDM with approximately 10 IU/ml IL-2 and roughly 10 ug/ml peptides. It was on days 3 and 7 that half the medium was replaced with IL-2 medium. Concerning this clone: Antigen unknown.

The chain employs TRBV24-1 and TRBJ2-5, with 7 bases fitting TRBD1. The sequence was obtained from a human donor who received a COVID-19 vaccine. This material consisted of CD4+ T cells from PBMCs cultured with HCoV-NL63 spike peptides, taken before COVID-19 vaccination. The CDR3 nucleotides read TGTGCCACCAGTGATTTGGGGGCAGGGGGTTACGAGACCCAGTACTTC. It yields the protein CATSDLGAGGYETQYF.